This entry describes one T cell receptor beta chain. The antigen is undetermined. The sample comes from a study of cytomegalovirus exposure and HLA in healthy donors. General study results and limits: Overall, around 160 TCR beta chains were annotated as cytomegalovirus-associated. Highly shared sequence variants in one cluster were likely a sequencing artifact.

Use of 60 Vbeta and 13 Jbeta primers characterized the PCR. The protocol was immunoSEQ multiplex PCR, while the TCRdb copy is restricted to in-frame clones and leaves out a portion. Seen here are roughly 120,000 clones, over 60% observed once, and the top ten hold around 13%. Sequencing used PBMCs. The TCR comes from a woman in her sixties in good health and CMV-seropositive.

CDR3 protein: CASSYSASGISYEQYF. The CDR3 DNA is TGTGCCAGCAGCTACTCCGCCAGCGGGATCTCCTACGAGCAGTACTTC. The V call is TRBV7-8, the J call TRBJ2-7; 7 bases agree with TRBD2. The CDR3 length is 16 residues. Unmatched junction bases numbered 9, after V lost 4 bases and J lost 0 bases. CDR1 SGHVS and CDR2 FQNEAQ come from the germline V gene.